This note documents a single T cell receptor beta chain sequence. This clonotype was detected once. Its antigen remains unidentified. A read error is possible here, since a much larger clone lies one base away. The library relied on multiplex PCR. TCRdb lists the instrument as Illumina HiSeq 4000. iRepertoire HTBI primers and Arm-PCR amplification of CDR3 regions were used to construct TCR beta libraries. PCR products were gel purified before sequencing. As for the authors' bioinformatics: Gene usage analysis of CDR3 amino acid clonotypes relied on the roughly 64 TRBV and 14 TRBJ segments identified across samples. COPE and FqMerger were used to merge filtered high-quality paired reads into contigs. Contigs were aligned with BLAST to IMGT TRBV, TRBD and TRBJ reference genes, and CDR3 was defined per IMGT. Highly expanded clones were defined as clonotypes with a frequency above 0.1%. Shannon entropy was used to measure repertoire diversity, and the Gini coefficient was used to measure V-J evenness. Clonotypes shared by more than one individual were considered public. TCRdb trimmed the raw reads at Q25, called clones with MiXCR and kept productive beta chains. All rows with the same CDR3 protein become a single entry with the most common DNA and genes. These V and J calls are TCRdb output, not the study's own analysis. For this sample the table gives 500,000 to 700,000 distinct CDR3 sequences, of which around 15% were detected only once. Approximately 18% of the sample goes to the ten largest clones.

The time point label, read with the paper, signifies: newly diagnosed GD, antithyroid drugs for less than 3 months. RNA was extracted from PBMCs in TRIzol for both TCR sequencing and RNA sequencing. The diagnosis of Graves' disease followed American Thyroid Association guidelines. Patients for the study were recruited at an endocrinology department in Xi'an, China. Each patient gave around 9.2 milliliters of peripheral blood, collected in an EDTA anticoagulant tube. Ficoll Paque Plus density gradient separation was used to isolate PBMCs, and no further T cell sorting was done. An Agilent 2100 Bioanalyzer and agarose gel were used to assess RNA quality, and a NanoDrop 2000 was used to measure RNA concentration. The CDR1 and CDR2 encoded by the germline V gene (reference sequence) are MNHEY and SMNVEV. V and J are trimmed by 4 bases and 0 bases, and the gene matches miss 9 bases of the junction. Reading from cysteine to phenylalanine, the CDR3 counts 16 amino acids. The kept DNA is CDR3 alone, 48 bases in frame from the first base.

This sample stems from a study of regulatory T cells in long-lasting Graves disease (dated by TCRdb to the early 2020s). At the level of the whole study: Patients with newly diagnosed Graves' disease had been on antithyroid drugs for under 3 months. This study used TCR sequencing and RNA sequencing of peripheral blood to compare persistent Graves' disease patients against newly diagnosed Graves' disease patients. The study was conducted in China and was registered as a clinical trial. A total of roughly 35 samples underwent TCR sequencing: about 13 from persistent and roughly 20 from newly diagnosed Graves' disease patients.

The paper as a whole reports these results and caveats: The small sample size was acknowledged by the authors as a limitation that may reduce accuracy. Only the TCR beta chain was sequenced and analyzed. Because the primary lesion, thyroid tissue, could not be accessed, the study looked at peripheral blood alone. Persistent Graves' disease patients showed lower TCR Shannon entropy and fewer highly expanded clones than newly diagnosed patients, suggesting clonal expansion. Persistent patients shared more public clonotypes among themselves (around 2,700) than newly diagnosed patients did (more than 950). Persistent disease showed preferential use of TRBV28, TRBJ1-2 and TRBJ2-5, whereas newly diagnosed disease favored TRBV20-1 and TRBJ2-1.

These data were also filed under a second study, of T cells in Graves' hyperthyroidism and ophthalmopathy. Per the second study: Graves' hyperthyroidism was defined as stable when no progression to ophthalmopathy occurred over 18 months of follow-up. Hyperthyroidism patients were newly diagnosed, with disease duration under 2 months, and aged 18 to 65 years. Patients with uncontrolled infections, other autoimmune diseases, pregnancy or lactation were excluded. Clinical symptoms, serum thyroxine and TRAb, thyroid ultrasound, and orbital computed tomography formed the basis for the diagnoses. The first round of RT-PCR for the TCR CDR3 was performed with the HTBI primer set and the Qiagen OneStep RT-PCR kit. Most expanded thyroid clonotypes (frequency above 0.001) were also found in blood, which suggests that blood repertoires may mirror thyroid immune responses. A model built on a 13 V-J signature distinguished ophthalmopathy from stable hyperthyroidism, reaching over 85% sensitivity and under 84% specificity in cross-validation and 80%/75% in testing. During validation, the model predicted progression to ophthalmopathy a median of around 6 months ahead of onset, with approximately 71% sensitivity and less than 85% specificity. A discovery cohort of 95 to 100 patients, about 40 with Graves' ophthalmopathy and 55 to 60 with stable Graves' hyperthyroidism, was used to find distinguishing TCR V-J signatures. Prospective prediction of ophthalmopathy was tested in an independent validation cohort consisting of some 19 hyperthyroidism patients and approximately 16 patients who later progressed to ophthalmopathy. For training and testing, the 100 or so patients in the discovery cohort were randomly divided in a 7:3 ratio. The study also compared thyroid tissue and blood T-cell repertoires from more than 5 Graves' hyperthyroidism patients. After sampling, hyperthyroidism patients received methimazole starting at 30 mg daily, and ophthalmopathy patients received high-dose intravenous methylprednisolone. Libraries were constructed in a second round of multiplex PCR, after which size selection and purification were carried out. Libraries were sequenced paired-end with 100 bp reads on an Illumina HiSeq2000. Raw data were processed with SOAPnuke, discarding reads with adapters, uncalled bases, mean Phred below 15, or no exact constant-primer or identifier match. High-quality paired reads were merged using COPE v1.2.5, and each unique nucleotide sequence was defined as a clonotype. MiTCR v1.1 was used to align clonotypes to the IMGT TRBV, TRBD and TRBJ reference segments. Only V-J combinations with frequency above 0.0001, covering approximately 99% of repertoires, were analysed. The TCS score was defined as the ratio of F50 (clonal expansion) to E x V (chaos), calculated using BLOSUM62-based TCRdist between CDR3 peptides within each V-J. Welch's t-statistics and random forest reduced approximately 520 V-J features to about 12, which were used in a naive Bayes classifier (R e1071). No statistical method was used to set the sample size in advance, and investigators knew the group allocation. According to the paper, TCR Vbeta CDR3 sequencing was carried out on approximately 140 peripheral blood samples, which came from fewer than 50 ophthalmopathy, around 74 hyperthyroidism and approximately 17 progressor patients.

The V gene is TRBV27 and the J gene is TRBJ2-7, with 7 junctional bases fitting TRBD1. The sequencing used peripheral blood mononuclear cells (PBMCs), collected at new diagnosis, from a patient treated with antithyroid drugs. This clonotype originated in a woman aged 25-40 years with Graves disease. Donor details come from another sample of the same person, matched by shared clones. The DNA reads TGTGCCAGCAGTTCGGACAGGATTTTCACCTCCTACGAGCAGTACTTC. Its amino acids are CASSSDRIFTSYEQYF.